Each of the 17 T cell receptor beta chains below was sequenced from the same sample in a study of shared T cell receptors in the human thymus. The repertoire was sequenced with immunoSEQ multiplex PCR; TCRdb's copy has only in-frame clones and lacks some. The table shows approximately 760,000 clones, with approximately 83% occurring only once. The sample was also linked to a second study, of human thymus T cells.

The specimen was thymocytes. These receptors came from a girl under three years old with a congenital heart defect.

The DNA of the CDR3 is TGCAGCGTCGCTAGCGGGAGATATAACACAGATACGCAGTATTTT. Translated, it gives CSVASGRYNTDTQYF. The J gene is TRBJ2-3, the V gene TRBV29-1; 10 positions match TRBD2. The CDR3 has 15 residues. Germline V gives CDR1 SQVTM, CDR2 ANQGSEA. Germline trimming cut 6 bases from V and 2 bases from J; bases unmatched to any gene: 8.

V is TRBV12-5 and J is TRBJ1-1; 7 bases are a match to TRBD1. The CDR3 has 16 amino acids. Germline V gene sequence: CDR1 LGHNT, CDR2 FRNRAP. Losses at the gene ends were 6 bases for V and 1 base for J; bases not matched to a gene: 11. The CDR3 sequence is CASGGTVLAPNTEAFF. The CDR3 DNA is TGTGCTAGTGGGGGGACAGTTCTGGCTCCGAACACTGAAGCTTTCTTT.

The V and J genes are TRBV29-1 and TRBJ1-2, with D possibly TRBD1 on 5 matching bases. The germline V and J ends were trimmed by 3 bases and 4 bases, with 9 bases remaining between them. Germline CDR1 and CDR2: SQVTM and ANQGSEA. The CDR3 has 12 residues. CDR3 sequence: CSVETVSYGYTF. For the CDR3, the DNA is TGCAGCGTTGAGACAGTCTCCTATGGCTACACCTTC.

Remarks on this clone: Compared with germline, one end of the junction differs, possibly owing to a read error. The chain is built from TRBV9 and TRBJ2-1; no clear D. There are 19 residues in the CDR3. The germline V gene has CDR1 SGDLS and CDR2 YYNGEE. For the CDR3, the DNA is TGTTCCAGCAGCGACCCCCTCGGCAGGCATTCACCCTCCTACAATGAGCAGTTCTTC. Residues: CSSSDPLGRHSPSYNEQFF.

The chain combines TRBV4-3 with TRBJ2-7, with unresolved D. Germline V gene data show CDR1 as LGHNA and CDR2 as YSLEER. This CDR3 has 15 amino acids. V lost 0 bases, J lost 3 bases, and 12 bases lay in between. CDR3 nucleotide sequence: TGCGCCAGCAGCCAAGAACGAACAGCCCGCTACGAGCAGTACTTC. The encoded protein is CASSQERTARYEQYF.

A word on this clone: The same CDR3 is also encoded by other DNA sequences in this sample. This rearrangement joins TRBV5-1 to TRBJ1-2; D unresolved. The length of the CDR3 is 13 residues. The ends were cut back, 5 bases at V and 3 bases at J, with 11 bases in the middle. Germline V gene lookup returns CDR1 SGHRS and CDR2 YFSETQ. The CDR3: CASSLVADYGYTF. As DNA, the CDR3 is TGCGCCAGCAGTCTAGTTGCGGACTATGGCTACACCTTC.

The gene calls are TRBV6-5 and TRBJ1-2; D is uncertain. This CDR3 has 16 residues. Per the germline V gene, CDR1 is MNHEY and CDR2 is SVGAGI. Trimming shortened V by 4 bases and J by 6 bases, and 21 bases separated the two germline ends. The CDR3 bases are TGTGCCAGCAGTTTTACACCGGGAAGGGTCAGTGATGGCTACACCTTC. Its translation is CASSFTPGRVSDGYTF.

The chain recombines TRBV25-1 with TRBJ1-2; 7 bases fit TRBD1. After removal of 3 bases from V and 3 bases from J, the junction contained 13 bases not matched to a gene. This CDR3 spans 17 amino acids. The germline V gene encodes CDR1 MGHDK and CDR2 SYGVNS. CDR3 sequence reads: CASSDPQGSQGDYGYTF. CDR3 DNA: TGTGCCAGCAGTGACCCACAGGGGTCCCAAGGTGACTATGGCTACACCTTC.

This clone was seen only once. J is TRBJ2-2 and V is TRBV29-1, with TRBD1 as a possible D gene (6 bases). V dropped 4 bases and J dropped 0 bases, with 15 bases sitting between them. The germline gives CDR1 SQVTM, CDR2 ANQGSEA. CDR3 size: 16 residues. Written as DNA, the CDR3 is TGCAGCGTTGCTCTTCTTAGGACAGCGAACACCGGGGAGCTGTTTTTT. Translated: CSVALLRTANTGELFF.

The rearrangement joins TRBV5-1 to TRBJ1-2; D unclear. CDR3 size: 15 residues. Trimming stripped 4 bases from V and 8 bases from J, with 21 bases between. Germline V CDR1 and CDR2: SGHRS, YFSETQ. The CDR3 DNA reads TGCGCCAGCAGCGCGGGCGTGGTAGGAGAAGGGGGCTACACCTTC. This gives the protein CASSAGVVGEGGYTF. The whole variable domain, remainder taken from reference TRBV5-1 and TRBJ1-2, is KAGVTQTPRYLIKTRGQQVTLSCSPISGHRSVSWYQQTPGQGLQFLFEYFSETQRNKGNFPGRFSGRQFSNSRSEMNVSTLELGDSALYLCASSAGVVGEGGYTFGSGTRLTVV.

The V call is TRBV7-2, the J call TRBJ2-1; possibly TRBD2 for D (7 bases). Between the trimmed V and J ends, which lost 5 bases and 6 bases, there was a span of 11 bases. The CDR3 has 13 residues. Germline V gives CDR1 SGHTA, CDR2 FQGNSA. This CDR3 reads CASSQRGGNEQFF. The CDR3 DNA reads as TGTGCCAGCAGCCAGAGGGGGGGCAATGAGCAGTTCTTC.

The chain recombines TRBV10-2 with TRBJ2-5, with D uncertain. CDR1 is WSHSY and CDR2 is SAAADI in the germline V gene. V was pared by 5 bases and J by 5 bases, with 12 bases between. The CDR3 contains 13 residues. The CDR3 coding sequence is TGCGCCAGCAGTCTTGCGCGTACGGAGACCCAGTACTTC. Translating it yields CASSLARTETQYF.

This clone has just one count. The chain uses TRBV28 and TRBJ1-5; D remains ambiguous. V lost 3 bases and J lost 3, with 18 bases in between. Per the germline V gene, CDR1 is MDHEN and CDR2 is SYDVKM. The CDR3 runs to 17 residues. CDR3 sequence (DNA): TGTGCCAGCAGTTTTCACCCTTCTTCAGGCTTCAATCAGCCCCAGCATTTT. It codes for CASSFHPSSGFNQPQHF. Full variable domain (rest looked up from reference TRBV28 and TRBJ1-5): DVKVTQSSRYLVKRTGEKVFLECVQDMDHENMFWYRQDPGLGLRLIYFSYDVKMKEKGDIPEGYSVSREKKERFSLILESASTNQTSMYLCASSFHPSSGFNQPQHFGDGTRLSIL.

This sequence joins TRBV29-1 and TRBJ2-7; D may be TRBD1 (6 bases). The V end was cut by 6 bases, the J end by 2 bases, with 26 bases between. The length of the CDR3 is 17 residues. CDR1 SQVTM and CDR2 ANQGSEA come from the germline V gene. The CDR3 spells CSVETGSGYGPPYEQYF. For the CDR3, the DNA is TGCAGCGTGGAGACAGGTTCTGGATACGGCCCACCCTACGAGCAGTACTTC.

The chain carries TRBV28 and TRBJ2-7; the D gene is possibly TRBD2 (7 bases). The CDR3 totals 13 residues. V lost 7 bases, J lost 11 bases, and 21 bases lay in between. CDR1 and CDR2 (germline): MDHEN, SYDVKM. The CDR3 nucleotides are TGTGCCAGCAAACCCGGGGGGCCGGGGAAAAAGTACTTC. Protein sequence: CASKPGGPGKKYF.

This rearrangement joins TRBV5-1 to TRBJ1-1; the match to TRBD1 covers 10 bases. The CDR3 loop spans 14 amino acids. V lost 4 bases, J lost 4 bases, and 4 bases stayed unmatched. Germline lookup yields CDR1 SGHRS and CDR2 YFSETQ. The CDR3 here is CASSPGTGATEAFF. For the CDR3, the DNA is TGCGCCAGCAGCCCTGGGACAGGGGCCACTGAAGCTTTCTTT.

The V gene is TRBV4-3, the J gene TRBJ2-3; TRBD1 matches 7 bases. Germline V gene lookup returns CDR1 LGHNA and CDR2 YSLEER. CDR3 size: 17 residues. The J segment lost 2 bases and the V segment lost 0 bases, leaving 8 bases of the junction unmatched. In DNA form, the CDR3 reads TGCGCCAGCAGCCAAGATATGAAGGGGGCCCCCACAGATACGCAGTATTTT. Its protein is CASSQDMKGAPTDTQYF.